This paragraph covers one T cell receptor beta chain sequence. This sample includes further DNA sequences coding for the same CDR3. In assigning cohorts, the study relied on participant-reported clinical history. Someone with COVID-19 had been met by exposed participants within 2 weeks before study entry. This sample was included in a study of blood T cell repertoires in COVID-19. Study-wide background: Specimens from acute and convalescent COVID-19 originated in the United States, Italy and Spain.

Clones were read by immunoSEQ multiplex PCR, and TCRdb kept only the in-frame ones, dropping some. Of under 450,000 clones in the sample, roughly nine tenths were seen once. This receptor was taken from a woman between 40 and 55 years old who had been exposed to COVID-19. The specimen was PBMCs or T cells enriched from blood (not recorded which).

This chain's CDR3 is CASSLQTGANTEAFF. CDR3 nucleotides: TGCGCCAGCAGCTTGCAGACAGGGGCGAACACTGAAGCTTTCTTT. This chain uses TRBV5-1 with TRBJ1-1; 8 bases fit TRBD1. The germline V gene encodes CDR1 SGHRS and CDR2 YFSETQ. The CDR3 extends over 15 amino acids. Losses at the gene ends were 1 base for V and 1 base for J; bases not matched to a gene: 3. Based on the CDR3 plus reference TRBV5-1 and TRBJ1-1, the full variable domain is KAGVTQTPRYLIKTRGQQVTLSCSPISGHRSVSWYQQTPGQGLQFLFEYFSETQRNKGNFPGRFSGRQFSNSRSEMNVSTLELGDSALYLCASSLQTGANTEAFFGQGTRLTVV.